Listed below are T cell receptor beta chains from one sample, sequenced in a study of cytomegalovirus exposure and HLA in healthy donors. TCRdb's table, derived via immunoSEQ multiplex PCR, lists solely in-frame clones and lacks some. This sample has 98,000 or so clones, with 65% to 80% found just once. The specimen was PBMCs. Every receptor here comes from a man aged 60 to 69 in good health and CMV-seropositive. CDR3s include the opening cysteine and the closing phenylalanine or tryptophan. A D gene is named only where the DNA matches it firmly. The size of a clone is reported for some rows only, either as once, few or many, or as a class for expanded clones.

CDR3,DNA,D,size,V,J
CASSLGTSGRETQYF,TGCGCCAGCAGCTTAGGGACTAGCGGGCGGGAGACCCAGTACTTC,TRBD2,.,TRBV5-1,TRBJ2-5
CASSSQNTIYF,TGTGCCAGCAGCTCACAGAACACCATATATTTT,.,.,TRBV7-8,TRBJ1-3
CASSYMGGPGEKLFF,TGTGCCAGCAGTTACATGGGGGGGCCGGGAGAAAAACTGTTTTTT,.,.,TRBV6-5,TRBJ1-4
CASSISLLGGTDTQYF,TGTGCCAGTAGTATATCTCTTCTAGGGGGCACAGATACGCAGTATTTT,.,.,TRBV19,TRBJ2-3
CAILKEPGTGTGDGYTF,TGTGCCATCCTTAAAGAACCTGGGACAGGGACGGGGGATGGCTACACCTTC,TRBD1,.,TRBV10-3,TRBJ1-2
CASRGDATEAFF,TGTGCCAGCAGGGGAGACGCCACTGAAGCTTTCTTT,.,.,TRBV6-1,TRBJ1-1
CASSPGTGGTGNTIYF,TGTGCCAGCAGCCCCGGGACAGGGGGCACTGGAAACACCATATATTTT,TRBD1,.,TRBV9,TRBJ1-3
CASSKGLKGGELFF,TGTGCCAGCAGCAAGGGCCTCAAGGGGGGGGAGCTGTTTTTT,.,.,TRBV7-4,TRBJ2-2
CASSLTGLATNEKLFF,TGTGCCAGCAGTTTAACAGGCCTTGCAACTAATGAAAAACTGTTTTTT,.,once,TRBV28,TRBJ1-4
CASSLALEGAAGELFF,TGTGCCAGCAGCTTAGCTTTGGAGGGGGCGGCCGGGGAGCTGTTTTTT,.,few,TRBV7-8,TRBJ2-2
CASSGRGNTEAFF,TGTGCCAGCAGTGGCAGGGGGAACACTGAAGCTTTCTTT,.,few,TRBV6-1,TRBJ1-1
CASSQGGYNSPLHF,TGTGCCAGCAGCCAGGGTGGATATAATTCACCCCTCCACTTT,.,.,TRBV5-8,TRBJ1-6
CASSLGTGLWEKLFF,TGTGCCAGCAGCTTAGGGACAGGGCTCTGGGAAAAACTGTTTTTT,TRBD1,.,TRBV7-6,TRBJ1-4
CASRAGIDTGELFF,TGTGCCAGCAGGGCCGGGATAGACACCGGGGAGCTGTTTTTT,.,.,TRBV6-1,TRBJ2-2
CASSQETIYGEQYF,TGCGCCAGCAGCCAAGAGACCATCTACGGGGAGCAGTACTTC,.,few,TRBV4-3,TRBJ2-7
CASSPGDRHYEQYF,TGTGCCAGCAGTCCGGGGGACCGCCACTACGAGCAGTACTTC,.,.,TRBV6-5,TRBJ2-7
CASSGDSHEQYF,TGTGCCAGCAGCGGGGACAGTCACGAGCAGTACTTC,TRBD1,once,TRBV11-3,TRBJ2-7
CASSIGQVLSYEQYF,TGTGCCAGCTCTATAGGACAGGTCCTCTCCTACGAGCAGTACTTC,TRBD1,.,TRBV18,TRBJ2-7
CASSLDLGLASAHTQYF,TGCGCCAGCAGCCTTGACCTCGGACTAGCCTCGGCGCATACGCAGTATTTT,TRBD2,.,TRBV5-1,TRBJ2-3
CASSWGQGSNTGELFF,TGCGCCAGCAGCTGGGGACAGGGCTCGAACACCGGGGAGCTGTTTTTT,TRBD1,.,TRBV4-3,TRBJ2-2
CASSLGEGGLDEQFF,TGTGCCAGCAGTTTGGGGGAGGGGGGGCTAGACGAGCAGTTCTTC,.,.,TRBV7-9,TRBJ2-1
CAITQPGQTNYGYTF,TGTGCCATCACCCAACCGGGACAGACTAACTATGGCTACACCTTC,TRBD1,.,TRBV10-3,TRBJ1-2
CASSVNVGNTIYF,TGTGCCAGCAGTGTAAATGTGGGAAACACCATATATTTT,.,.,TRBV28,TRBJ1-3